The sequence of this T cell receptor beta chain was determined in a study of blood T cell repertoires in COVID-19. Looking at the study overall: Samples of COVID-19 (acute and convalescent) were obtained from the United States, Italy and Spain. T cells, B-cell-depleted T cells, or PBMCs provided the cDNA or gDNA that served as material.

Per the original methods: Reference gene primer amplification gave nucleated cell count estimates. Method: immunoSEQ multiplex PCR; TCRdb's copy keeps in-frame clones and lacks some. The V and J calls and the clone size are those of that table, but D and trimming were determined from the DNA. The table records about 230,000 clones, 65% to 90% of them present only once. With 2 bases removed from V and 6 bases from J, the gap between germline ends came to 9 bases. CDR3 length: 13 residues. The germline CDR1 and CDR2 sequences are SGHNT and YYREEE (reference sequence). Only a few counts were recorded for this clone.

Sequenced: peripheral blood. The sequence derives from a woman aged 40-49 years who had recovered from COVID-19. The gene calls are TRBV5-4 and TRBJ1-5, with D perhaps matching TRBD1 (6 bases). The CDR3 region has the DNA TGTGCCAGCAGCTTCCAGGGGAGTCAGCCCCAGCATTTT. It codes for CASSFQGSQPQHF.